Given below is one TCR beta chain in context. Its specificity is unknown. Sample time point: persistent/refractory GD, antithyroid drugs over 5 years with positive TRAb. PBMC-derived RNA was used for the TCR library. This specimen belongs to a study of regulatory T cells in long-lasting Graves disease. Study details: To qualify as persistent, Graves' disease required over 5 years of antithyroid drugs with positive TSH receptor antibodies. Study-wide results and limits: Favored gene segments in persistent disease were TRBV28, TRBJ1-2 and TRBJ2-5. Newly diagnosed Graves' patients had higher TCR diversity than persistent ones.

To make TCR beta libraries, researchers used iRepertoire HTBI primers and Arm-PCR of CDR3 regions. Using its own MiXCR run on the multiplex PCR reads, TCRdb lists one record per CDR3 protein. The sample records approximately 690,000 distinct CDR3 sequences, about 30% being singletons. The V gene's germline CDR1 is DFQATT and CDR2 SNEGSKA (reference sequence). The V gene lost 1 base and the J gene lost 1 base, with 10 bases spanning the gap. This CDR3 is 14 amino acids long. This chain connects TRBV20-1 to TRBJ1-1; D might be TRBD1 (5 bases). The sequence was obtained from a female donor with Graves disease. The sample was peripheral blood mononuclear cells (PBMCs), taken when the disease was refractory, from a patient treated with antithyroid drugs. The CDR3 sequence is CSARGGVENTEAFF. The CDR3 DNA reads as TGCAGTGCTAGAGGGGGGGTAGAGAACACTGAAGCTTTCTTT.